This T cell receptor (beta chain) was sequenced during a study of blood T cells in healthy people across ages. A J-beta primer mix and a sample-barcoded 5' primer were used in a second PCR of about 7 to 11 cycles. TCRdb fed the 5' RACE reads into MiXCR, producing one record per CDR3 protein. The sample yields about 1.4 million distinct CDR3 sequences, 55% to 75% seen once. CDR1 is LGHNA and CDR2 is YSLEER in the germline V gene. V lost 1 base and J lost 8, with 15 bases in between. This CDR3 comprises 15 residues. The rearrangement joins TRBV4-3 to TRBJ2-1; D unclear. The sequence came from a man between 18 and 29 years old in good health. The specimen sequenced was blood. This CDR3 is CASSQGYGLIDEQFF. CDR3 DNA sequence: TGCGCCAGCAGCCAAGGTTACGGGTTGATAGATGAGCAGTTCTTC.